The following is a T cell receptor (beta chain) sequence with its context. Its antigen remains unknown. 13 Jbeta primers and 60 Vbeta primers were used for the PCR. Produced via immunoSEQ multiplex PCR; TCRdb's table is partial and in-frame only. This sample has 90,000 to 150,000 clones, with roughly 80% found just once. Healthy donors of bone marrow made up the group. This record comes from a study of cytomegalovirus exposure and HLA in healthy donors. Study-wide findings and caveats: Analysis was carried out at a later point, and it linked a missense DCLRE1C variant to TCR beta V- and J-gene trimming. CMV serostatus alone was available as immune exposure information. Within an earlier analysis, most TCR beta V segments proved productive either about 90% or about 30% of the time.

The V gene's germline CDR1 is GTSNPN and CDR2 SVGIG (reference sequence). The trim removed 3 bases at V and 5 bases at J, leaving 11 bases unmatched. The CDR3 loop spans 15 amino acids. Sequencing was carried out using PBMCs. The gene calls are TRBV30 and TRBJ1-1; TRBD1 matches at 8 bases. The TCR comes from a female donor in good health and CMV-seronegative. CDR3 loop: CAWSPPPTGATEAFF. The CDR3 DNA is TGTGCCTGGAGCCCCCCCCCGACAGGGGCAACTGAAGCTTTCTTT.